This T cell receptor (beta chain) emerged from a study of blood T cell repertoires in COVID-19. On the study more broadly: Whether acute or convalescent, the COVID-19 samples came from the United States, Italy and Spain. The analysed material was cDNA or gDNA that came from T cells, B-cell-depleted T cells, or PBMCs.

Authors' processing steps: Amplification of reference gene primers was used by the study to estimate nucleated cell counts. Libraries were prepared by immunoSEQ multiplex PCR; TCRdb keeps only in-frame clonotypes and omits some of them. The D gene and trimming were derived from the DNA, and the V and J assignments and clone size from that table. The repertoire has 80,000 to 100,000 clones, more than 60% of them found once; the top ten carry roughly 15%. Trimming removed 2 bases at V and 3 bases at J, with 17 bases between. Per germline, CDR1 SGHRS and CDR2 YFSETQ. The CDR3 totals 16 residues. This rearrangement joins TRBV5-1 to TRBJ1-1; unclear D gene. The source of this sequence is a human donor in a cohort sampled during active COVID-19. What was sequenced was peripheral blood. In DNA, the CDR3 is TGCGCCAGCAGCTTAAGCTTCGGGAGTTGGGACACTGAAGCTTTCTTT. Translation gives CASSLSFGSWDTEAFF.